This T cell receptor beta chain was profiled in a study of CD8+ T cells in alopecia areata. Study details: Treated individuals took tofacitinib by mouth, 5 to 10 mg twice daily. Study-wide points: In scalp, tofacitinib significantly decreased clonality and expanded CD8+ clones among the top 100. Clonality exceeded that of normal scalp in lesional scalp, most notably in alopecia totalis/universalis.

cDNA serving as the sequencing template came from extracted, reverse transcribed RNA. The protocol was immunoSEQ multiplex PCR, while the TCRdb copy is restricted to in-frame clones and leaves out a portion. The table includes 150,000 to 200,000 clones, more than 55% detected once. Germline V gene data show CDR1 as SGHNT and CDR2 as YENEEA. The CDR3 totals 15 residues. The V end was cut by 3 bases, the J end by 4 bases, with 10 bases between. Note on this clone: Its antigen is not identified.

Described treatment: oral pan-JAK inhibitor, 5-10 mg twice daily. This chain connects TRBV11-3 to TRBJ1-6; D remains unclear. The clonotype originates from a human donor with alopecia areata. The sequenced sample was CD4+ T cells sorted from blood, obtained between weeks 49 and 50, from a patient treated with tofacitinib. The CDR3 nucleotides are TGTGCCAGCAGCTTGGGAACAGCTTATAATTCACCCCTCCACTTT. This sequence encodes CASSLGTAYNSPLHF.